The rows below give T cell receptor beta chains drawn from one sample of a study of ipilimumab plus nivolumab after autologous stem cell transplantation. Data came from immunoSEQ multiplex PCR; TCRdb stores just in-frame clones and leaves some out. The sample has fewer than 30,000 clones, around 83% seen once. This specimen was PBMCs, taken in a trial of ipilimumab plus nivolumab as post-transplant consolidation. Receptors originate from a male donor with diffuse large B-cell lymphoma. Each CDR3 is given with its conserved first and last residue. A D gene is named only where the DNA matches it firmly. Only part of the rows carry a size: once, few, many, or a class if the clone is expanded.

>few|TRBV19|.|TRBJ2-3
TGTGCCAGTAGTGCGTTGGGGGGCCGCACAGATACGCAGTATTTT
CASSALGGRTDTQYF
>.|TRBV5-1|.|TRBJ2-5
TGCGCCAGCAGCTCGGCCTTGAGCAGGGGTAGGGGCGAGACCCAGTACTTC
CASSSALSRGRGETQYF
>.|TRBV12-5|.|TRBJ2-3
TGTGCTAGTGGTTTGGTAAGGGGGGACTTCACGCAGTATTTT
CASGLVRGDFTQYF
>.|TRBV7-9|.|TRBJ1-2
TGTGCCCTCGGTCTTGTCGGGGCTGGCTACACCTTC
CALGLVGAGYTF
>.|TRBV27|.|TRBJ2-5
TGTGCCAGCAGTTCCCTAGGGGGGAAAGAGACCCAGTACTTC
CASSSLGGKETQYF
>.|TRBV12-5|TRBD1|TRBJ2-2
TGTGCTAGTGGTTCAGGGACAGGAACGAACACCGGGGAGCTGTTTTTT
CASGSGTGTNTGELFF
>.|TRBV11-2|.|TRBJ1-3
TGTGCCAGCAGCTCGATAAGAGTCAATGGAAACACCATATATTTT
CASSSIRVNGNTIYF
>.|TRBV6-5|TRBD1|TRBJ1-5
TGTGCCAGCAGGCGGACAGGGGGGAACAATCAGCCCCAGCATTTT
CASRRTGGNNQPQHF
>.|TRBV5-4|.|TRBJ2-5
TGTGCCAGCAGCCCACGTGCGGGGCAGTCGAGAGAGACCCAGTACTTC
CASSPRAGQSRETQYF
>.|TRBV2|.|TRBJ1-1
TGTGCCAGCCGCGATAGAACAGGTCAATTGAACACTGAAGCTTTCTTT
CASRDRTGQLNTEAFF
>few|TRBV2|TRBD1|TRBJ1-1
TGTGCCAGCCTTAGACAGGGGATGAACACTGAAGCTTTCTTT
CASLRQGMNTEAFF
>.|TRBV5-1|.|TRBJ1-5
TGCGCCAGCAGCGGGGGCCAGGGACAGCCCCAGCATTTT
CASSGGQGQPQHF
>few|TRBV27|.|TRBJ1-5
TGTGCCAGCAGTTTAATCGGGGAACCCCAGCATTTT
CASSLIGEPQHF
>.|TRBV5-1|TRBD2|TRBJ2-1
TGCGCCAGCAGCTTGACTAGCGGGGGGTCCAATGAGCAGTTCTTC
CASSLTSGGSNEQFF
>.|TRBV9|TRBD2|TRBJ2-2
TGTGCCAGCAGCGTAGGGTATGGGGGGGCGAACACCGGGGAGCTGTTTTTT
CASSVGYGGANTGELFF
>.|TRBV5-4|.|TRBJ1-5
TGTGCCAGCAGCTTGGACCGGGACCAGCCCCAGCATTTT
CASSLDRDQPQHF
>.|TRBV29-1|TRBD1|TRBJ1-5
TGCAGCGGGGAGGGACAGAAAAATCCCAATCAGCCCCAGCATTTT
CSGEGQKNPNQPQHF
>.|TRBV9|.|TRBJ2-1
TGTGCCAGCAGCCTCTTGAACGGGGGAGCGACCAATGAGCAGTTCTTC
CASSLLNGGATNEQFF
>.|TRBV5-1|.|TRBJ2-5
TGCGCCAGCAGCTGGGGGGGCGGTACCCCACAAGAGACCCAGTACTTC
CASSWGGGTPQETQYF
>.|TRBV5-6|TRBD2|TRBJ2-3
TGTGCCAGCAGTCAAGGGACTAGCGGGGAAGATACGCAGTATTTT
CASSQGTSGEDTQYF
>.|TRBV2|TRBD2|TRBJ2-3
TGTGCCAGCAGCGGCGGACTAGCGGGGGGCTACGTGTGGTATTTT
CASSGGLAGGYVWYF
>.|TRBV4-2|.|TRBJ2-1
TGTGCCAGCAGCCAAGGGGGGAGCACCTACAATGAGCAGTTCTTC
CASSQGGSTYNEQFF
>.|TRBV11-2|.|TRBJ2-1
TGTGCCAGCAGCTTAGAGGGCCCCTGGGACTCCTACAATGAGCAGTTCTTC
CASSLEGPWDSYNEQFF
>.|TRBV6-6|.|TRBJ1-5
TGTGCCAGCACCGACGATAGGGGAGAAGGAATCAAACCCCAGCATTTT
CASTDDRGEGIKPQHF
>.|TRBV5-6|.|TRBJ2-7
TGTGCCAGCAGCTTGGGCAGCTCCTACGAGCAGTACTTC
CASSLGSSYEQYF
>.|TRBV7-2|.|TRBJ1-2
TGTGCCAGCAGCTTTCTGACAGGAAGCTATGGCTACACCTTC
CASSFLTGSYGYTF
>.|TRBV2|.|TRBJ1-1
TGTGCCAGCAGTGAAGCCCCCACAGTGGGTGAAGCTTTCTTT
CASSEAPTVGEAFF
>.|TRBV23-1|.|TRBJ2-7
TGCGCCAGCAGTCAATCTTTGGGCGACAGGTGTGACGAGCAGTACTTC
CASSQSLGDRCDEQYF
>once|TRBV7-9|.|TRBJ2-7
TGTGCCAGCAGCTTAATGGGGAGCTCCTACGAGCAGTACTTC
CASSLMGSSYEQYF
>few|TRBV19|TRBD1|TRBJ1-6
TGTGCCAGTAGTAGGGGACAGGATAATAATTCACCCCTCCACTTT
CASSRGQDNNSPLHF
>.|TRBV7-3|TRBD2|TRBJ2-1
TGTGCCAGCAGCTTAGGGGGGGTAACAGGCGATGAGCAGTTCTTC
CASSLGGVTGDEQFF
>.|TRBV19|.|TRBJ1-1
TGTGCCAGTAGTGAGATCGGGGGTTTCACTGAAGCTTTCTTT
CASSEIGGFTEAFF
>.|TRBV7-9|.|TRBJ1-2
TGTGCCAGCAGCCTAACGGCAGCAAACTATGGCTACACCTTC
CASSLTAANYGYTF
>.|TRBV6-1|.|TRBJ2-1
TGTGCCAGCAGTGAAGCGCGGGGTACCTATGGGGATTCCTACAATGAGCAGTTCTTC
CASSEARGTYGDSYNEQFF
>.|TRBV7-6|.|TRBJ2-3
TGTGCCAGCAGCTCCTCGACAGGCTTCACAGATACGCAGTATTTT
CASSSSTGFTDTQYF
>once|TRBV5-1|.|TRBJ1-2
TGCGCCAGCAGCGTGGCACTGAACTATGGCTACACCTTC
CASSVALNYGYTF
>once|TRBV9|.|TRBJ2-3
TGTGCCAGCAGCTTCGGGGATGAGGATACGCAGTATTTT
CASSFGDEDTQYF
>.|TRBV5-6|.|TRBJ2-1
TGTGCCAGCAGCCCCGCCCCGTGGCTGAGCAATGAGCAGTTCTTC
CASSPAPWLSNEQFF
>once|TRBV7-9|.|TRBJ2-2
TGTGCCAGCAAACGGGCGGGTGGCACCGGGGAGCTGTTTTTT
CASKRAGGTGELFF
>.|TRBV5-4|.|TRBJ1-4
TGTGCCAGCAGCTCGGGGGGGTTTCGACCAACTAATGAAAAACTGTTTTTT
CASSSGGFRPTNEKLFF
>.|TRBV18|.|TRBJ2-3
TGTGCCAGCTCACCATCGGTACAACTCACAGATACGCAGTATTTT
CASSPSVQLTDTQYF
>few|TRBV30|.|TRBJ1-2
TGTGCCTGGAGCCTCGGTAATGGCTACACCTTC
CAWSLGNGYTF
>.|TRBV7-2|.|TRBJ2-3
TGTGCCAGCAGCTTCCAGCGCGCAGATACGCAGTATTTT
CASSFQRADTQYF
>.|TRBV10-2|.|TRBJ1-5
TGCGCCAGCAGTGCGGCGGGGCTTCGCAATCAGCCCCAGCATTTT
CASSAAGLRNQPQHF
>.|TRBV27|TRBD1|TRBJ1-2
TGTGCCAGCAGGGCCGGGACAGGCTATGGCTACACCTTC
CASRAGTGYGYTF
>.|TRBV28|.|TRBJ1-6
TGTGCCAGCAGTACCAGGGTTTCACCCCTCCACTTT
CASSTRVSPLHF
>.|TRBV15|.|TRBJ2-3
TGTGCCACCAGCAGAGTGGCCGGGACCTCCCATACGCAGTATTTT
CATSRVAGTSHTQYF
>few|TRBV5-1|.|TRBJ2-7
TGCGCCAGCAGCCCCGCTCATGACAGAATCAACGAGCAGTACTTC
CASSPAHDRINEQYF
>few|TRBV18|TRBD1|TRBJ2-6
TGTGCCAGCTCACCCGCCGGGACAGGGAATTTCCCTGGGGCCAACGTCCTGACTTTC
CASSPAGTGNFPGANVLTF
>.|TRBV6-5|.|TRBJ1-1
TGTGCCAGCAGTCCCCGTAGGAACACTGAAGCTTTCTTT
CASSPRRNTEAFF
>few|TRBV19|TRBD1|TRBJ1-6
TGTGCCAGTGGTACAGGGGTGCCACCCCTCCACTTT
CASGTGVPPLHF
>.|TRBV10-3|TRBD2|TRBJ2-3
TGTGCCATCAGTGAGTCAGCGGGGGGGGGAACAGATACGCAGTATTTT
CAISESAGGGTDTQYF